The 11 T cell receptor beta chains below all came from one sample that was sequenced in a study of chemoradiotherapy in HPV16-positive cancers. Repertoires were generated with immunoSEQ multiplex PCR, while TCRdb's copy carries only in-frame clones and drops some. The sample carries some 34,000 clones, about 92% recorded once. Material: blood, obtained from a patient who underwent chemoradiotherapy. Every receptor here comes from a human donor with HPV-associated anogenital cancer.

This clone appeared once. The chain links TRBV9 to TRBJ2-1, with 10 bases matching TRBD2. The CDR3 is made up of 16 amino acids. The germline V gene has CDR1 SGDLS and CDR2 YYNGEE. After removal of 2 bases from V and 8 bases from J, the junction contained 10 bases not matched to a gene. DNA for the CDR3: TGTGCCAGCAGCGTTGGAGGTAGCGGGGGGTTGGATGAGCAGTTCTTC. Residues: CASSVGGSGGLDEQFF.

This chain uses TRBV5-4 with TRBJ2-1, with unresolved D. This CDR3 is 13 amino acids long. V gave up 0 bases and J gave up 10 bases, with 11 bases separating them. Germline V gives CDR1 SGHNT, CDR2 YYREEE (reference sequence). The CDR3 loop is CASSLDSTREQFF. CDR3 sequence (DNA): TGTGCCAGCAGCTTGGACTCGACCCGGGAGCAGTTCTTC. The full variable domain, in which reference TRBV5-4 and TRBJ2-1 provide the parts outside the CDR3, is ETGVTQSPTHLIKTRGQQVTLRCSSQSGHNTVSWYQQALGQGPQFIFQYYREEENGRGNFPPRFSGLQFPNYSSELNVNALELDDSALYLCASSLDSTREQFFGPGTRLTVL.

The chain carries TRBV6-1 and TRBJ2-1; D may be TRBD2 (5 bases). This CDR3 has 17 residues. The V end lost 0 bases, the J end lost 0 bases, and 12 bases lay between the germline ends. CDR1 is MNHNS and CDR2 is SASEGT in the germline V gene. The CDR3 spells CASSEAWRQSSYNEQFF. The DNA for the CDR3 is TGTGCCAGCAGTGAAGCTTGGAGGCAGAGCTCCTACAATGAGCAGTTCTTC.

This clone has more than one count but fewer than ten. The chain employs TRBV4-2 and TRBJ1-2, with 10 bases matching TRBD1. CDR1 and CDR2 from the germline V gene are LGHNA and YNFKEQ. The CDR3 contains 15 residues. The V gene end was trimmed by 4 bases and the J gene end by 3 bases; junction bases not matched to a gene: 5. This chain's CDR3 is CASSRGTGADYGYTF. The CDR3 DNA reads TGTGCCAGCAGCCGAGGGACAGGGGCAGACTATGGCTACACCTTC.

The V call is TRBV10-3, the J call TRBJ2-5; 9 bases map to TRBD2. Germline trimming cut 6 bases from V and 1 base from J; bases unmatched to any gene: 12. This CDR3 contains 17 residues. The germline gives CDR1 ENHRY, CDR2 SYGVKD. CDR3 amino acids: CAISPGGLAGTQETQYF. In nucleotides, the CDR3 is TGTGCCATCAGCCCTGGTGGGCTAGCGGGGACCCAAGAGACCCAGTACTTC.

The rearrangement uses TRBV4-2 and TRBJ2-3; the D is unclear. The CDR3 spans 16 residues. Trimming pared 1 base from V and 1 base from J, leaving 12 bases between. The germline V gene has CDR1 LGHNA and CDR2 YNFKEQ. The CDR3 region has the DNA TGTGCCAGCAGCCAAGTCGCGGCTTCCCGCACAGATACGCAGTATTTT. It specifies CASSQVAASRTDTQYF.

The CDR3 reads CASSQDSSGGTYEQYF. The CDR3 coding sequence is TGCGCCAGCAGCCAAGATTCGTCGGGGGGGACCTACGAGCAGTACTTC. The V gene is TRBV4-1, the J gene TRBJ2-7, with 8 bases that match TRBD2. V gave up 0 bases and J gave up 2 bases; unmatched junction bases: 6. Germline V gene sequence: CDR1 MGHRA, CDR2 YSYEKL. CDR3 length: 16 residues.

This clone is a singleton in its sample. J is TRBJ1-5 and V is TRBV19, with D uncertain. The CDR3 length is 17 residues. The V end lost 3 bases, the J end lost 4 bases, and 19 bases lay between the germline ends. Germline V CDR1 and CDR2: LNHDA, SQIVND (reference sequence). CDR3 coding DNA: TGTGCCAGTAGTATCCACGCAGGAGGGTTCCAGAATCAGCCCCAGCATTTT. This encodes CASSIHAGGFQNQPQHF.

Turning to this clone: One end of the junction varies from germline; a read error may be responsible. V and J are TRBV30 and TRBJ1-1, with a possible D match to TRBD1 (5 bases). CDR1 is GTSNPN and CDR2 is SVGIG in the germline V gene (reference sequence). The CDR3 consists of 14 residues. This chain's CDR3 is CAWTLTRGPVGGRF. The DNA for the CDR3 is TGTGCCTGGACCTTAACGCGGGGTCCCGTTGGGGGTAGGTTT.

The genes are TRBV5-6 and TRBJ1-1; no clear D. V was trimmed by 1 base and J by 1 base, leaving 8 bases between them. Germline values: CDR1 SGHDT, CDR2 YYEEEE. The CDR3 spans 14 residues. The CDR3 DNA reads as TGTGCCAGCAGCTTGCTCCTAGAGAACACTGAAGCTTTCTTT. Encoded protein: CASSLLLENTEAFF.

This chain links TRBV4-2 with TRBJ2-1, with 9 nucleotides matching TRBD1. The trim removed 3 bases at V and 1 base at J, leaving 10 bases unmatched. This CDR3 comprises 18 residues. Per the germline V gene, CDR1 is LGHNA and CDR2 is YNFKEQ. This CDR3 is CASSQFTGGAGSYNEQFF. DNA for the CDR3: TGTGCCAGCAGCCAGTTTACAGGGGGCGCGGGATCCTACAATGAGCAGTTCTTC.